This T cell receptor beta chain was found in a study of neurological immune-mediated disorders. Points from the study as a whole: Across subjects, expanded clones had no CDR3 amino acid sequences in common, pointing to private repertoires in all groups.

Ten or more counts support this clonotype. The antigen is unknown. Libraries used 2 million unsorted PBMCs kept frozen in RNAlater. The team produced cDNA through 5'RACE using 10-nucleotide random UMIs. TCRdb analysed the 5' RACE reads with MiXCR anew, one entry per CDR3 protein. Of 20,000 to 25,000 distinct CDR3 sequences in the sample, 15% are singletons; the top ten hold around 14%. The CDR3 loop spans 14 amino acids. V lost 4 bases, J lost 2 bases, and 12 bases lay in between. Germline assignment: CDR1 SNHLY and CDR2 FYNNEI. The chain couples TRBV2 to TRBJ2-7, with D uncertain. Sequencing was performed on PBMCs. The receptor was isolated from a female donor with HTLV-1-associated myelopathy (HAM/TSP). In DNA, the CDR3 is TGTGCCAGCAGTGCGCAGCAGAACCCCTACGAGCAGTACTTC. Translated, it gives CASSAQQNPYEQYF.